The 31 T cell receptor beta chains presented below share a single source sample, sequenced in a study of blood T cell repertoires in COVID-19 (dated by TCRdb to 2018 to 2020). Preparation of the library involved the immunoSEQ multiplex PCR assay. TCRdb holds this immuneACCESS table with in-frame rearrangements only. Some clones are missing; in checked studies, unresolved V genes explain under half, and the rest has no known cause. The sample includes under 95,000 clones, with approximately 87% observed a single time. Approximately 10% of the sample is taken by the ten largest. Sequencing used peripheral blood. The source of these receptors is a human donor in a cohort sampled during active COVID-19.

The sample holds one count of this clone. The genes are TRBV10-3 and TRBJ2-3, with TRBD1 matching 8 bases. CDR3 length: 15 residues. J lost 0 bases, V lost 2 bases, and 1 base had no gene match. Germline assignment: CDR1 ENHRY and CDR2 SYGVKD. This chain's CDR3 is CAISETGGSTDTQYF. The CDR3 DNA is TGTGCCATCAGTGAGACAGGGGGTAGCACAGATACGCAGTATTTT.

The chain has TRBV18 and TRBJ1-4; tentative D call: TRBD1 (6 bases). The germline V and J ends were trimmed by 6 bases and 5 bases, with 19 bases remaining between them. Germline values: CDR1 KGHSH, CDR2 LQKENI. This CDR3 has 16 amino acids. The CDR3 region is CASSPSTTGTNEKLFF. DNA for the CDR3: TGTGCCAGCTCCCCCTCGACGACAGGAACAAATGAAAAACTGTTTTTT.

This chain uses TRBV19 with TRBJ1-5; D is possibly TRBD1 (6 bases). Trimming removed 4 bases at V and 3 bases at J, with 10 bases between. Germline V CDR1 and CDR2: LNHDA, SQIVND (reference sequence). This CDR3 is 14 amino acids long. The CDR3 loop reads CASSKQGDNQPQHF. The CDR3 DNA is TGTGCCAGTAGTAAACAGGGTGACAATCAGCCCCAGCATTTT. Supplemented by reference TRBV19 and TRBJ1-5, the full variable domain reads DGGITQSPKYLFRKEGQNVTLSCEQNLNHDAMYWYRQDPGQGLRLIYYSQIVNDFQKGDIAEGYSVSREKKESFPLTVTSAQKNPTAFYLCASSKQGDNQPQHFGDGTRLSIL.

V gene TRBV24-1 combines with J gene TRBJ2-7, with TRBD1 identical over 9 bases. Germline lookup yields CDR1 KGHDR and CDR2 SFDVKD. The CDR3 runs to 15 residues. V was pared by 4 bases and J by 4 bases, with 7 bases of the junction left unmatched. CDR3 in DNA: TGTGCCACCAGTGACGAGACAGGGGGTGGTTACGAGCAGTACTTC. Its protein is CATSDETGGGYEQYF.

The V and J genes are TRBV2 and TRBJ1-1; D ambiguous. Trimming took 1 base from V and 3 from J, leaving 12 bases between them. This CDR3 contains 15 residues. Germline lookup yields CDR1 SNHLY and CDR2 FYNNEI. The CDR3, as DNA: TGTGCCAGCAGTGAAGAGATAAAGAGGTACACTGAAGCTTTCTTT. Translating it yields CASSEEIKRYTEAFF.

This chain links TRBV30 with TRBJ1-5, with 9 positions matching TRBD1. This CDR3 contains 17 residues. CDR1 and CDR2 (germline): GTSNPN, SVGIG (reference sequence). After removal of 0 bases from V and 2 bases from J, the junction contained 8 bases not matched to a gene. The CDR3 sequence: CAWSVGQGTLGNQPQHF. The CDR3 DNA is TGTGCCTGGAGTGTGGGACAGGGAACTTTAGGCAATCAGCCCCAGCATTTT.

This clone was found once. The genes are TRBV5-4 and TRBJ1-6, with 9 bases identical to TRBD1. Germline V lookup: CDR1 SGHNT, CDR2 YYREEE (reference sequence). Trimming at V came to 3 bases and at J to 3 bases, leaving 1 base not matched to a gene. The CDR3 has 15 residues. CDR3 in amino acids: CASSWGQGYNSPLHF. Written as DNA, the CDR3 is TGTGCCAGCAGCTGGGGACAGGGCTATAATTCACCCCTCCACTTT.

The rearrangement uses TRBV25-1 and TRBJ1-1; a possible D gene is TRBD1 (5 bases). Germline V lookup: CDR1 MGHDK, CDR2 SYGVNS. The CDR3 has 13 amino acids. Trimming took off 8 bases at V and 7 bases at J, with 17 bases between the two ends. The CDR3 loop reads CASQTQGADEAFF. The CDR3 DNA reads TGTGCCAGCCAAACGCAAGGGGCTGATGAAGCTTTCTTT. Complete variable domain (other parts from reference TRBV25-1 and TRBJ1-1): EADIYQTPRYLVIGTGKKITLECSQTMGHDKMYWYQQDPGMELHLIHYSYGVNSTEKGDLSSESTVSRIRTEHFPLTLESARPSHTSQYLCASQTQGADEAFFGQGTRLTVV.

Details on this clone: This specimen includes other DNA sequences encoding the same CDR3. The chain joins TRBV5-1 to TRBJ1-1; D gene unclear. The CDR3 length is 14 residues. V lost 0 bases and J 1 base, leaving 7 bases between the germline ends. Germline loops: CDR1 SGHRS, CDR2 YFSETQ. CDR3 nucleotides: TGCGCCAGCAGCTTGGCCCCAGGGAACACTGAAGCTTTCTTT. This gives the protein CASSLAPGNTEAFF.

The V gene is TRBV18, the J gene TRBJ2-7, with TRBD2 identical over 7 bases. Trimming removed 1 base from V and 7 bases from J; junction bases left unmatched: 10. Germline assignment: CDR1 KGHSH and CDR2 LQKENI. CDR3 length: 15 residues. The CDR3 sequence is CASSPQAIPGGEQYF. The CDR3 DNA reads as TGTGCCAGCTCACCACAAGCCATTCCCGGGGGGGAGCAGTACTTC.

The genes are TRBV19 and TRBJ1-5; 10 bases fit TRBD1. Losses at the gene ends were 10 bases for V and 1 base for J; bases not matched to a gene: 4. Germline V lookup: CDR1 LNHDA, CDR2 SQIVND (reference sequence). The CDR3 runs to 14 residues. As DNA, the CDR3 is TGTGCCATAGGGGGACAGGGGAGCAATCAGCCCCAGCATTTT. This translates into CAIGGQGSNQPQHF.

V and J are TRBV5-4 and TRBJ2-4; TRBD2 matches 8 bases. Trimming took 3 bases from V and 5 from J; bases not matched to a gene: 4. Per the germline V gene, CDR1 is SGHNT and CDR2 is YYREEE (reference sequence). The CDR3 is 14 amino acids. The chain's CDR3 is CASSSGGRENIQYF. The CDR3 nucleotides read TGTGCCAGCAGCTCGGGGGGGCGGGAAAACATTCAGTACTTC.

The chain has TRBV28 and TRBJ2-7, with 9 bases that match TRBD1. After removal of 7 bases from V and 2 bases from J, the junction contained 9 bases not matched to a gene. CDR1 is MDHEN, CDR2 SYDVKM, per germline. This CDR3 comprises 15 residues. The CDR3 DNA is TGTGCCAGCACAGTCGGCACAGGGGGCCCCTACGAGCAGTACTTC. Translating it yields CASTVGTGGPYEQYF.

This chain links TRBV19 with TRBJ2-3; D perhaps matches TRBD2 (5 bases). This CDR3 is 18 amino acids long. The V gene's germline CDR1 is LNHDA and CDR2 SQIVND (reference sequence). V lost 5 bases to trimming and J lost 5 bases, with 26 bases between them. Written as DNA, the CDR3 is TGTGCCAGTAGTCCCTGGGAGTCAGGTACTGCGCAGATAGATACGCAGTATTTT. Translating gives CASSPWESGTAQIDTQYF.

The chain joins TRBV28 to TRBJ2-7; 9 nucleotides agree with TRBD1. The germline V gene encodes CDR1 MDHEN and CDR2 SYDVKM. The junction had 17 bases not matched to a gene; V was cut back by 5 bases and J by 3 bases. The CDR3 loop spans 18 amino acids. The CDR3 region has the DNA TGTGCCAGCAGTCACCGGGACAGGGCCTCTAATACCTACTACGAGCAGTACTTC. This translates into CASSHRDRASNTYYEQYF.

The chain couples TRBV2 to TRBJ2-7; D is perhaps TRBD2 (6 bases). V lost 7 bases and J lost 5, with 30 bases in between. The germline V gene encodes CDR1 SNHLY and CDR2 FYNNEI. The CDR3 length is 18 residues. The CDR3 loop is CASNFGRETGLGTHEQYF. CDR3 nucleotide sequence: TGTGCCAGCAACTTCGGCCGGGAGACGGGCCTCGGGACCCACGAGCAGTACTTC.

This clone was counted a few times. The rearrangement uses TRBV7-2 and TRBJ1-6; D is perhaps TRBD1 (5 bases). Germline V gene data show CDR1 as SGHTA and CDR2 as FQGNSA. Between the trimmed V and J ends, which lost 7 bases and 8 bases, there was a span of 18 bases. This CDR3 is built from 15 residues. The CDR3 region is CASTPLGGRDSPLHF. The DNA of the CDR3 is TGTGCCAGCACACCCCTGGGGGGTCGGGATTCACCCCTCCACTTT.

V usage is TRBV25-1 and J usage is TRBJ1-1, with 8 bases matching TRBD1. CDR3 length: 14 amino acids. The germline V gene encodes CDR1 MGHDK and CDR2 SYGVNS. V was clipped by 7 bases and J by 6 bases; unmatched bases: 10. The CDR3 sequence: CASTLGQGVAEAFF. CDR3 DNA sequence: TGTGCCAGCACCCTCGGACAGGGAGTCGCTGAAGCTTTCTTT.

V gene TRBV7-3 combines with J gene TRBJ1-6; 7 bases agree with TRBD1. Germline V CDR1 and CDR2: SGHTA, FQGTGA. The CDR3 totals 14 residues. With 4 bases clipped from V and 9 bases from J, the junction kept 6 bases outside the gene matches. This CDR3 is CASSSGTVSSPLHF. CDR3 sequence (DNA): TGTGCCAGCAGCTCGGGGACAGTGTCTTCACCCCTCCACTTT.

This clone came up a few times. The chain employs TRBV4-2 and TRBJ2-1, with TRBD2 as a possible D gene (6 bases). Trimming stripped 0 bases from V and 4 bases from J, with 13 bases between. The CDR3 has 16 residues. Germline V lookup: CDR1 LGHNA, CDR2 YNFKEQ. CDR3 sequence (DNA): TGTGCCAGCAGCCAAGATCGTCAACTAGCATACAATGAGCAGTTCTTC. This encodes CASSQDRQLAYNEQFF.

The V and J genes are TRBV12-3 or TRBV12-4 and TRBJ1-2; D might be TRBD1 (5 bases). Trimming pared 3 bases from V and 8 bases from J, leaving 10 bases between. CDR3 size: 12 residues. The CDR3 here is CASSFSGHGYTF. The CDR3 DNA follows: TGTGCCAGCAGTTTTTCAGGACACGGCTACACCTTC.

Here the CDR3 DNA reads TGTGCCACCAGCAGAGATTGGCAGGTTTCATCGTCGGATACGCAGTATTTT. This encodes CATSRDWQVSSSDTQYF. The chain recombines TRBV15 with TRBJ2-3; D unclear. V was trimmed by 0 bases and J by 6 bases, leaving 19 bases between them. The CDR3 is 17 amino acids. The germline V gene has CDR1 LNHNV and CDR2 YYDKDF (reference sequence).

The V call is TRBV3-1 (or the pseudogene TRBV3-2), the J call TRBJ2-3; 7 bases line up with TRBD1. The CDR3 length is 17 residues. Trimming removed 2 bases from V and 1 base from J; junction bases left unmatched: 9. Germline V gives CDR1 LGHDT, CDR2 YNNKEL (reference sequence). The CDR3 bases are TGTGCCAGCAGCCAAAGGGGGCTGCTAGTGGGCACAGATACGCAGTATTTT. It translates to CASSQRGLLVGTDTQYF.

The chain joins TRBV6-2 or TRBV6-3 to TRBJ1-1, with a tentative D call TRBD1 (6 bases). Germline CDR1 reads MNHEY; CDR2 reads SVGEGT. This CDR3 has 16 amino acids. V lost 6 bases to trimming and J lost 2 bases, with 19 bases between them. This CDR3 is CASSLRGVVGNTEAFF. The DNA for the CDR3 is TGTGCCAGCAGCCTCAGGGGAGTCGTCGGTAACACTGAAGCTTTCTTT.

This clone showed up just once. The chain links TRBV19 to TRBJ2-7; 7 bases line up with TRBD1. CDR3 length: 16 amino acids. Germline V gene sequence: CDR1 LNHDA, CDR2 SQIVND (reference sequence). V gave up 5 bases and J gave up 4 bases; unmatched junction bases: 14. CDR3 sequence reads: CASSYAAGTVGYEQYF. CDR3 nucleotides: TGTGCCAGTAGTTATGCAGCCGGGACAGTAGGATACGAGCAGTACTTC.

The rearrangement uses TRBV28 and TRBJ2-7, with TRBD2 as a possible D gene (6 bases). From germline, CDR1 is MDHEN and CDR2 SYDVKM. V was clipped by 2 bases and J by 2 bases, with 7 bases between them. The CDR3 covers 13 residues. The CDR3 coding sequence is TGTGCCAGCAGTTTAGCGGGGCCCTACGAGCAGTACTTC. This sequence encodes CASSLAGPYEQYF.

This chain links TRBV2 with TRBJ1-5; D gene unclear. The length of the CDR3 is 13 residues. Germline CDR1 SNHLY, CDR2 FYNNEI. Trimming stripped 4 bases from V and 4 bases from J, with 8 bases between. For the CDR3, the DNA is TGTGCCAGCAGTGCACAGAGTAATCAGCCCCAGCATTTT. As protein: CASSAQSNQPQHF.

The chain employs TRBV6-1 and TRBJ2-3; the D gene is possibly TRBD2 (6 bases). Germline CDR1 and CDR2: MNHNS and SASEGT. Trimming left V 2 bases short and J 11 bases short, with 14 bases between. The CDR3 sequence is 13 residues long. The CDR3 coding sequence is TGTGCCAGCAGTGAAACGCTGCGGGGTGTGCAGTATTTT. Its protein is CASSETLRGVQYF.

Written as DNA, the CDR3 is TGTGCCAGCAGCACACTAGCGGGAGTCTCCTACAATGAGCAGTTCTTC. Translated: CASSTLAGVSYNEQFF. The chain employs TRBV7-6 and TRBJ2-1, with 11 bases that match TRBD2. The junction had 3 bases not matched to a gene; V was cut back by 5 bases and J by 0 bases. Germline V gene sequence: CDR1 SGHVS, CDR2 FNYEAQ. This CDR3 region has 16 residues.

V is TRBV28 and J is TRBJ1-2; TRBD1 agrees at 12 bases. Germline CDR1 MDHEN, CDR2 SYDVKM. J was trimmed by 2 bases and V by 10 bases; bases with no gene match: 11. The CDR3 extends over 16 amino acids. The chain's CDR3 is CANQPGDRGQNYGYTF. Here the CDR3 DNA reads TGTGCCAACCAGCCCGGGGACAGGGGGCAGAACTATGGCTACACCTTC.

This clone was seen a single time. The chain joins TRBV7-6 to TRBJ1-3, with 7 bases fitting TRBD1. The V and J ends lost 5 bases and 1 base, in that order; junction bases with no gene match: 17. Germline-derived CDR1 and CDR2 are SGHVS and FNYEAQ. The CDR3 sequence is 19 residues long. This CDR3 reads CASSRRSLTGTASGNTIYF. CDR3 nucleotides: TGTGCCAGCAGCCGTCGATCCCTGACCGGGACAGCTTCTGGAAACACCATATATTTT.